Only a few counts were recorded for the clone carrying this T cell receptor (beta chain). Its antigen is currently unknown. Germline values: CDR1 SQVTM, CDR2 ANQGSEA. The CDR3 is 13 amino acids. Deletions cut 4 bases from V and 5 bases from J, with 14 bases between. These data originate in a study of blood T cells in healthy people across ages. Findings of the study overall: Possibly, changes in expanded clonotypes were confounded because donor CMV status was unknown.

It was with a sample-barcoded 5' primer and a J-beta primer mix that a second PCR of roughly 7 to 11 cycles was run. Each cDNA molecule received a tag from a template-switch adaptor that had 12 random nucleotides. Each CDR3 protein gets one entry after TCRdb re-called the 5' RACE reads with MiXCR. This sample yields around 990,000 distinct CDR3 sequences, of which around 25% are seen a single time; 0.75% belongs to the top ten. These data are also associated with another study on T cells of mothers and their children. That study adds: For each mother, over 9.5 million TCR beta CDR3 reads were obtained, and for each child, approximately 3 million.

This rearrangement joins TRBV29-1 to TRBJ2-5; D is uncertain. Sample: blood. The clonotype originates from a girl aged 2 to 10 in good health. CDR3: CSVVLDGDETQYF. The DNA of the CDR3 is TGCAGCGTTGTTTTGGATGGAGATGAGACCCAGTACTTC.